This T cell receptor (beta chain) originates from a study of breast tumors, draining lymph nodes, adjacent tissues. TCRdb analysed the multiplex PCR reads with MiXCR anew, one entry per CDR3 protein. The data contain about 21,000 distinct CDR3 sequences, about 60% of them singletons. Per the germline V gene, CDR1 is SGHVS and CDR2 is FQNEAQ. This CDR3 region has 15 residues. Trimming took 1 base from V and 3 from J, leaving 13 bases between them. In its sample, this clonotype ranks as medium-sized. No antigen is known for it. Regarding the study as a whole: Compared with basal-like, luminal-like tumors shared significantly more repertoire with nontumor tissue. Tumors had less TCR diversity than lymph nodes, more than nontumor tissue. Findings are consistent with lymph node origin and intratumoral expansion of most tumor T cells. The lymph node origin of tumor T cells was framed as consistent with a hypothesis, not demonstrated.

This TCR derives from a female donor with breast cancer. Some clones in this sample may be carry-over from other donors' samples. The chain employs TRBV7-8 and TRBJ2-7, with a weak D call TRBD1 (6 bases). The specimen was breast tumor tissue. The CDR3 DNA follows: TGTGCCAGCAGCTTAGTGAGGGGGACCCTCTACGAGCAGTACTTC. Translated: CASSLVRGTLYEQYF. Combining the CDR3 with reference TRBV7-8 and TRBJ2-7 gives the whole variable domain GAGVSQSPRYKVAKRGQDVALRCDPISGHVSLFWYQQALGQGPEFLTYFQNEAQLDKSGLPSDRFFAERPEGSVSTLKIQRTQQEDSAVYLCASSLVRGTLYEQYFGPGTRLTVT.